This TCR beta chain was documented in a study of cytotoxic CD8 clonotypes in ibrutinib-treated CLL. Study-wide findings and caveats: Clonality went higher at ibrutinib response and then dropped back toward baseline at progression. A difference in sampling times existed between sustained-remission and progressing patients.

About this clone itself: Its antigen is unidentified.

Some clones are missing from TCRdb's copy, which holds only in-frame ones; the method was immunoSEQ multiplex PCR. The profile shows a few hundred thousand clones, roughly 70% of them singletons. The CDR3 contains 14 residues. Looked up from germline, CDR1 is SGHAT and CDR2 is FQDESV (reference sequence). V lost 5 bases, J lost 2 bases, and 4 bases stayed unmatched. This rearrangement joins TRBV11-1 to TRBJ2-7, with TRBD2 matching 9 bases. Here the sequenced sample was PBMCs, taken after 24 months of ibrutinib treatment. The sequence was obtained from a human donor with chronic lymphocytic leukemia. The CDR3 sequence: CASSLGLATYEQYF. DNA for the CDR3: TGTGCCAGCAGCCTCGGACTAGCGACCTACGAGCAGTACTTC.